The source of this T cell receptor beta chain is a study of cytotoxic CD8 clonotypes in ibrutinib-treated CLL (dated by TCRdb to the early 2020s). Notes on the research overall: The cohort was composed of approximately 11 relapsed/refractory and about 16 treatment-naive patients; IGHV unmutated status was identified in fewer than 18 patients. Partial responses were observed in around 25 patients and complete responses in 2; after a median follow-up of roughly 72 months, remission was maintained in about 15 patients and progression was observed in approximately twelve. Response samples were taken after a median of approximately a year on treatment, ranging from roughly 6 to 36 months. On average, each sample had about 250,000 productive templates and roughly 95,000 productive rearrangements. Of the 90 or so participants in the trial, about two dozen had longitudinal samples available. Cryopreserved peripheral blood mononuclear cells were obtained before treatment, at response, and at either sustained remission or disease progression. All remission and progressive disease samples were collected while patients were still receiving ibrutinib.

Notes on this clone: Which antigen it targets is not known. Per-base quality was not reported, and no clone a single base away is much larger than it.

The sample's time point label, decoded: progressive disease on ibrutinib. For TCR beta library preparation, roughly 2.2 micrograms of genomic DNA was extracted from cryopreserved PBMCs. Longitudinal blood samples from CLL patients on ibrutinib monotherapy were analyzed using high-throughput TCR beta sequencing. The patients were enrolled in a single-center, open-label phase 2 trial of ibrutinib monotherapy. A MiSeq instrument was used for deep resolution sequencing, which targeted depths ranging from 1 in 1 million up to 1 in 200,000 T cells, with coverage averaging 10x for each clonotype. The immunoSEQ hsTCRB Kit was used to generate TCR beta libraries. Per the original workflow: ImmunoSEQ Data Assistant and ImmunoSEQ Analyzer were used for data analysis, and V, D and J genes were assigned according to IMGT definitions. Clonality was computed as one minus normalized Shannon entropy of productive rearrangement frequencies, ranging from 0 to 1. Public clonotype analysis was restricted to overrepresented clonotypes comprising at least 0.05% of each patient's repertoire. Repertoires from some twelve age-matched healthy donors in immuneACCESS were used as clonality controls. The clones in this table, taken by TCRdb from immuneACCESS, are in-frame only. Not every clone is retained; where verified, under half of the shortfall comes from an unresolved V gene, and the cause of the rest is unknown. That table gives V, J and clone size, and the DNA gave D and trimming. The sample has 250,000 to 350,000 clones on record, roughly 76% of them singletons. The leading ten clones occupy roughly 5% of the sample.

General study outcomes and caveats: Sampling times were not matched between sustained-remission and progressing patients, and lymph node repertoires were not studied. Baseline clonality was found to be higher than that of age-matched healthy donors and was strongly correlated with circulating CD8+ T-cell counts. Public clonotypes were rare and either shrank or stayed stable during treatment, and the rise in clonality at ibrutinib response reflected expansion of private clonotypes. At ibrutinib response clonality went up, during sustained remission it held steady, and at progression it dropped back toward baseline.

From the cysteine up to the phenylalanine, the CDR3 has a length of 15 residues. Only CDR3 DNA remains: 45 bases, in frame from the first base. The germline V gene supplies CDR1 SGHAT and CDR2 FQNNGV. V is trimmed back by 1 base and J by 3 bases, and the junction contains 4 bases that no gene match accounts for. The sequencing used PBMCs, collected at disease progression, from a patient treated with ibrutinib. This sequence uses TRBV11-2 and TRBJ1-1; TRBD1 agrees with 8 junctional bases. The TCR sequence derives from a human donor with chronic lymphocytic leukemia. The DNA sequence follows: TGTGCCAGCAGCTTAGTCAGGACAGGGTACACTGAAGCTTTCTTT. The resulting protein is CASSLVRTGYTEAFF.